The rows below give T cell receptor beta chains drawn from one sample of a study of stem cell transplantation in POMP-related autoinflammatory disease. Method: immunoSEQ multiplex PCR; TCRdb's copy keeps in-frame clones and lacks some. The data contain approximately 30,000 clones, 88% of them singletons. Source: CD4+ T cells from PBMCs, taken before stem cell transplantation. The receptor set was obtained from a human donor with POMP-related autoinflammation and immune dysregulation (PRAID). Each CDR3 is given with its conserved first and last residue. D genes are given only for firm matches. Rows give clone size only sometimes, using once, few, many, or a class for an expanded clone.

TRBV5-1	-	-	TRBJ2-3	CASSLVAFGADADTQYF	TGCGCCAGCAGCTTGGTGGCCTTCGGGGCCGACGCAGATACGCAGTATTTT
TRBV10-2	-	-	TRBJ2-7	CASSAQLRTYEQYF	TGCGCCAGCAGTGCCCAGCTCCGTACCTACGAGCAGTACTTC
TRBV27	TRBD1	-	TRBJ1-1	CASSSLPQGVAEAFF	TGTGCCAGCAGTTCCTTACCACAGGGGGTCGCTGAAGCTTTCTTT
TRBV9	-	-	TRBJ1-2	CASSASDQINYGYTF	TGTGCCAGCAGCGCTAGCGACCAGATTAACTATGGCTACACCTTC
TRBV11-1	-	-	TRBJ2-3	CASSLRGSDTQYF	TGTGCCAGCAGCTTAAGGGGCTCAGATACGCAGTATTTT
TRBV5-5	TRBD1	-	TRBJ2-2	CASSSETGRTGELFF	TGTGCCAGCAGCTCGGAGACAGGGAGAACCGGGGAGCTGTTTTTT
TRBV9	-	-	TRBJ2-2	CASSDHTNTGELFF	TGTGCCAGCAGCGACCATACGAACACCGGGGAGCTGTTTTTT
TRBV15	-	-	TRBJ2-7	CATSRGRGVGYEQYF	TGTGCCACCAGCAGAGGGAGAGGAGTGGGCTACGAGCAGTACTTC
TRBV5-4	-	-	TRBJ1-2	CASSLDINYGYTF	TGTGCCAGCAGCTTGGACATTAACTATGGCTACACCTTC
TRBV4-1	-	-	TRBJ1-2	CASSQDRLNVQGALKGGDTF	TGCGCCAGCAGCCAAGATAGGCTGAACGTCCAGGGTGCATTGAAGGGAGGAGACACCTTC
TRBV5-1	TRBD1	-	TRBJ2-7	CASSLGGTGPYEQYF	TGCGCCAGCAGCTTGGGGGGGACAGGGCCCTACGAGCAGTACTTC
TRBV6-4	-	-	TRBJ1-1	CASAPEQGNTEAFF	TGTGCCAGCGCGCCGGAACAGGGAAATACTGAAGCTTTCTTT
TRBV29-1	TRBD2	-	TRBJ2-7	CSVRTSATYHEQYF	TGCAGCGTCAGGACTAGCGCTACCTACCACGAGCAGTACTTC
TRBV29-1	TRBD1	-	TRBJ2-4	CSVRTGAPWSKNIQYF	TGCAGCGTTCGGACAGGGGCCCCCTGGTCCAAAAACATTCAGTACTTC
TRBV27	-	-	TRBJ2-6	CASSRSGANVLTF	TGTGCCAGCAGCAGGAGCGGGGCCAACGTCCTGACTTTC
TRBV5-1	-	-	TRBJ2-7	CASSRRGPYEQYF	TGCGCCAGCAGCCGGCGAGGACCCTACGAGCAGTACTTC
TRBV7-2	TRBD1	-	TRBJ1-4	CASSLGGQGGEKLFF	TGTGCCAGCAGCTTAGGGGGACAGGGGGGTGAAAAACTGTTTTTT
TRBV16	-	-	TRBJ1-1	CASSQGQNTEAFF	TGTGCCAGCAGCCAAGGGCAGAACACTGAAGCTTTCTTT
TRBV7-3	TRBD1	few	TRBJ2-2	CASSFTQGDGELFF	TGTGCCAGCAGCTTCACCCAGGGGGACGGGGAGCTGTTTTTT
TRBV6-5	TRBD2	-	TRBJ2-3	CASRPFREGRDTQYF	TGTGCCAGCAGGCCGTTCCGGGAGGGCCGAGATACGCAGTATTTT
TRBV5-1	-	-	TRBJ2-3	CASSLVADRTDTQYF	TGCGCCAGCAGCTTGGTAGCGGACCGCACAGATACGCAGTATTTT
TRBV11-2	TRBD2	-	TRBJ2-3	CASSLEAGGSTDTQYF	TGTGCCAGCAGCTTAGAGGCGGGAGGGAGCACAGATACGCAGTATTTT
TRBV10-3	-	-	TRBJ1-3	CAISEGNTIYF	TGTGCCATCAGTGAAGGAAACACCATATATTTT
TRBV5-1	-	-	TRBJ1-2	CASSLKGGHGYTF	TGCGCCAGCAGCTTAAAAGGCGGGCATGGCTACACCTTC
TRBV19	-	-	TRBJ1-4	CASSNGGSNEKLFF	TGTGCCAGTAGTAATGGGGGATCTAATGAAAAACTGTTTTTT
TRBV28	-	-	TRBJ2-1	CASISGLVNEQFF	TGTGCCAGCATATCGGGTCTAGTCAATGAGCAGTTCTTC
TRBV2	TRBD1	few	TRBJ2-7	CASREGTGAEQYF	TGTGCCAGCAGGGAGGGGACAGGGGCTGAGCAGTACTTC
TRBV6-5	-	-	TRBJ1-2	CASSYIANYGYTF	TGTGCCAGCAGTTACATAGCTAACTATGGCTACACCTTC
TRBV5-4	-	once	TRBJ2-1	CASSLLGRGKPHGNEQFF	TGTGCCAGCAGCCTCCTCGGTCGCGGGAAGCCGCATGGTAATGAGCAGTTCTTC
TRBV5-4	TRBD2	-	TRBJ2-7	CASSLAAGGPYPYEQYF	TGTGCCAGCAGCTTGGCAGCGGGAGGGCCTTACCCCTACGAGCAGTACTTC
TRBV6-1	-	-	TRBJ1-2	CASTRTGPYGYTF	TGTGCCAGCACCCGGACGGGACCATATGGCTACACCTTC
TRBV5-4	TRBD2	-	TRBJ2-1	CASRKKSSGGWNEQFF	TGTGCCAGCAGAAAGAAATCTAGCGGGGGTTGGAATGAGCAGTTCTTC
TRBV19	TRBD2	once	TRBJ2-1	CASSSHIAGDYNEQFF	TGTGCCAGTAGCTCCCACATAGCGGGAGACTACAATGAGCAGTTCTTC
TRBV6-1	TRBD1	-	TRBJ1-6	CASTQQGFVGPPLHF	TGTGCCAGCACCCAACAGGGGTTCGTCGGCCCACCCCTCCACTTT
TRBV19	-	few	TRBJ2-2	CASRDVSGELFF	TGTGCCAGTAGGGACGTATCCGGGGAGCTGTTTTTT
TRBV6-1	-	-	TRBJ1-2	CASQGRNYGYTF	TGTGCCAGCCAGGGACGGAACTATGGCTACACCTTC
TRBV28	-	-	TRBJ2-7	CASSPRGGTDEQYF	TGTGCCAGCAGCCCCAGGGGGGGGACGGACGAGCAGTACTTC
TRBV5-1	TRBD2	-	TRBJ2-2	CASSRTSGNTGELFF	TGCGCCAGCAGTCGGACTAGCGGGAACACCGGGGAGCTGTTTTTT
TRBV19	TRBD1	-	TRBJ2-1	CASSIRTGHNEQFF	TGTGCCAGTAGCATAAGGACAGGGCACAATGAGCAGTTCTTC
TRBV6-5	TRBD1	-	TRBJ1-2	CASRLTTGGLSGYTF	TGTGCCAGCAGGCTAACTACAGGGGGCTTGAGTGGCTACACCTTC
TRBV6-6	TRBD1	-	TRBJ2-6	CASRRTGAGANVLTF	TGTGCCAGCAGGAGGACAGGGGCCGGGGCCAACGTCCTGACTTTC
TRBV5-1	TRBD1	once	TRBJ1-6	CASSLGTGDSPLHF	TGCGCCAGCAGCTTGGGGACAGGAGATTCACCCCTCCACTTT
TRBV29-1	-	once	TRBJ1-1	CSAPSRGSTEAFF	TGCAGCGCGCCTTCCAGGGGAAGCACTGAAGCTTTCTTT
TRBV7-9	-	-	TRBJ2-7	CASSLGGLSYEQYF	TGTGCCAGCAGCTTAGGCGGTCTCTCCTACGAGCAGTACTTC
TRBV28	TRBD1	few	TRBJ2-7	CASTVGDRAYEQYF	TGTGCCAGCACCGTGGGGGACAGGGCCTACGAGCAGTACTTC
TRBV5-1	TRBD2	-	TRBJ2-1	CASSLDGRARNEQFF	TGCGCCAGCAGCTTGGACGGGAGGGCGAGGAATGAGCAGTTCTTC
TRBV6-1	-	-	TRBJ2-7	CASSELKQGSYEQYF	TGTGCCAGCAGTGAACTGAAACAAGGTTCCTACGAGCAGTACTTC
TRBV14	-	-	TRBJ1-3	CASSQDSWAGGNTIYF	TGTGCCAGCAGCCAAGATTCCTGGGCAGGTGGAAACACCATATATTTT
TRBV5-6	-	few	TRBJ1-1	CASSHWPREAFF	TGTGCCAGCAGCCATTGGCCACGTGAAGCTTTCTTT
TRBV7-9	-	-	TRBJ1-6	CASSLEGGDGSPLHF	TGTGCCAGCAGCTTAGAGGGGGGGGACGGTTCACCCCTCCACTTT
TRBV5-4	-	-	TRBJ2-3	CASSFDGGNTDTQYF	TGTGCCAGCAGCTTTGATGGCGGGAACACAGATACGCAGTATTTT